This T cell receptor (beta chain) was captured in a study of cytomegalovirus exposure and HLA in healthy donors. Study as a whole: HLA-typed donors were the source of about 85 million unique TCRs held in an early data release.

PCR primers comprised 60 Vbeta and 13 Jbeta primers. Data came from immunoSEQ multiplex PCR; TCRdb stores just in-frame clones and leaves some out. The sample shows approximately 160,000 clones, approximately 77% of them seen only once. Regarding the study as a whole: Accurate prediction of HLA-A and HLA-B alleles (for most subjects) was reportedly achieved from TCR beta sequences.

CDR3 length: 15 amino acids. Germline trimming cut 3 bases from V and 2 bases from J; bases unmatched to any gene: 7. CDR1 GTSNPN and CDR2 SVGIG come from the germline V gene (reference sequence). About this clone itself: Its antigen is as yet unknown.

Sequencing used PBMCs. The TCR sequence derives from a male donor in good health and CMV-seropositive. This chain links TRBV30 with TRBJ1-3; TRBD1 matches at 7 bases. CDR3: CAWSLGQGAGNTIYF. The CDR3, as DNA: TGTGCCTGGAGCCTGGGGCAGGGGGCTGGAAACACCATATATTTT.